What follows are 3 T cell receptor beta chains derived from one specimen sequenced in a study of shared T cell receptors in the human thymus. Sequencing used immunoSEQ multiplex PCR; TCRdb keeps in-frame clones, though not all of them. The profile shows hundreds of thousands of clones, 75% to 80% of them singletons. The data also belong to a second study, concerning human thymus T cells.

Sequencing input: thymocytes. The origin of the receptors is a boy under two years old with a congenital heart defect.

V usage is TRBV18 and J usage is TRBJ2-1; 9 positions match TRBD1. Trimming removed 4 bases from V and 4 bases from J; junction bases left unmatched: 5. The CDR3 is 15 residues long. Germline assignment: CDR1 KGHSH and CDR2 LQKENI. The CDR3 DNA sequence: TGTGCCAGCTCACACCGGGACAGGGATTACAATGAGCAGTTCTTC. This sequence encodes CASSHRDRDYNEQFF.

The rearrangement joins TRBV30 to TRBJ2-3; D might be TRBD2 (6 bases). In germline, CDR1 is GTSNPN, CDR2 SVGIG (reference sequence). This CDR3 is built from 12 residues. V was pared by 2 bases and J by 4 bases, with 7 bases between. The DNA of the CDR3 is TGTGCCTGGAGTTGGGACTCAGATACGCAGTATTTT. This gives the protein CAWSWDSDTQYF.

The chain recombines TRBV2 with TRBJ2-1; 9 nucleotides line up with TRBD2. Germline CDR1 and CDR2: SNHLY and FYNNEI. The ends lost 8 bases at V and 8 bases at J; junction bases unmatched: 10. CDR3 length: 14 amino acids. The CDR3 is CASRVAGVTDEQFF. The CDR3 coding sequence is TGTGCCAGCCGAGTAGCGGGAGTCACGGATGAGCAGTTCTTC. Full variable domain (outside the CDR3, taken from reference TRBV2 and TRBJ2-1): EPEVTQTPSHQVTQMGQEVILRCVPISNHLYFYWYRQILGQKVEFLVSFYNNEISEKSEIFDDQFSVERPDGSNFTLKIRSTKLEDSAMYFCASRVAGVTDEQFFGPGTRLTVL.